The next 23 T cell receptor beta chains were all read from a single sample in a study of blood T cell repertoires in COVID-19. Produced via immunoSEQ multiplex PCR; TCRdb's table is partial and in-frame only. The table lists approximately 220,000 clones, roughly four fifths of them singletons. Sample: peripheral blood. These receptors were taken from a woman aged 55-69 years with acute or convalescent COVID-19.

This chain uses TRBV6-5 with TRBJ2-7; D is possibly TRBD2 (5 bases). The CDR3 has 14 amino acids. V lost 6 bases to trimming and J lost 5 bases, with 17 bases between them. Per the germline V gene, CDR1 is MNHEY and CDR2 is SVGAGI. The CDR3 protein is CASSSFVGANEQYF. In nucleotides, the CDR3 is TGTGCCAGCAGCTCCTTTGTGGGAGCCAACGAGCAGTACTTC.

The genes are TRBV6-2 or TRBV6-3 and TRBJ2-3; 9 positions agree with TRBD2. Germline CDR1 reads MNHEY; CDR2 reads SVGEGT. This CDR3 region has 16 residues. J lost 4 bases, V lost 2 bases, and 7 bases had no gene match. The CDR3 DNA follows: TGTGCCAGCAGTTACATGCTCGGCGGGGGGGCAGATACGCAGTATTTT. Translated, it gives CASSYMLGGGADTQYF.

The chain links TRBV5-1 to TRBJ1-5; 9 bases fit TRBD1. J lost 7 bases, V lost 0 bases, and 8 bases had no gene match. The CDR3 runs 16 residues. Germline CDR1 and CDR2: SGHRS and YFSETQ. The CDR3 reads CASSLEPQGARQPQHF. In nucleotides, the CDR3 is TGCGCCAGCAGCTTGGAACCACAGGGGGCACGGCAGCCCCAGCATTTT.

The genes are TRBV19 and TRBJ1-2; TRBD1 matches at 7 bases. After removal of 6 bases from V and 4 bases from J, the junction contained 5 bases not matched to a gene. Per the germline V gene, CDR1 is LNHDA and CDR2 is SQIVND (reference sequence). The length of the CDR3 is 13 residues. CDR3 sequence reads: CASSRRDSYGYTF. As DNA, the CDR3 is TGTGCCAGTAGCCGTCGGGACAGCTATGGCTACACCTTC.

J is TRBJ1-3 and V is TRBV6-5; D unclear. This CDR3 contains 14 residues. V lost 2 bases to trimming and J lost 1 base, with 6 bases between them. The germline V gene has CDR1 MNHEY and CDR2 SVGAGI. The CDR3 loop reads CASSYSESGNTIYF. CDR3 DNA sequence: TGTGCCAGCAGTTACAGCGAATCTGGAAACACCATATATTTT.

This clone was picked up one time. This chain links TRBV29-1 with TRBJ1-5, with no clear D. Germline V gives CDR1 SQVTM, CDR2 ANQGSEA. With 5 bases removed from V and 1 base from J, the gap between germline ends came to 6 bases. The CDR3 loop spans 12 amino acids. The CDR3 DNA reads as TGCAGCGTTATGGCCAGCAATCAGCCCCAGCATTTT. Its protein is CSVMASNQPQHF.

This chain connects TRBV7-9 to TRBJ2-1; a weak D match, TRBD2 (5 bases). This CDR3 is 15 amino acids long. V lost 5 bases to trimming and J lost 6 bases, with 17 bases between them. Germline V gene lookup returns CDR1 SEHNR and CDR2 FQNEAQ (reference sequence). CDR3 nucleotide sequence: TGTGCCAGCAGCCTACCGGACGGGATGAGCAATGAGCAGTTCTTC. Protein product: CASSLPDGMSNEQFF.

The V gene is TRBV7-9, the J gene TRBJ2-3; 8 bases agree with TRBD1. Per the germline V gene, CDR1 is SEHNR and CDR2 is FQNEAQ (reference sequence). J lost 3 bases, V lost 5 bases, and 1 base had no gene match. CDR3 size: 13 residues. CDR3 DNA sequence: TGTGCCAGCAGCAGGACAGGGACAGATACGCAGTATTTT. Protein: CASSRTGTDTQYF.

The gene calls are TRBV18 and TRBJ2-7; D is possibly TRBD1 (6 bases). Germline V gene lookup returns CDR1 KGHSH and CDR2 LQKENI. The CDR3 consists of 14 residues. V was clipped by 6 bases and J by 4 bases, with 16 bases between them. For the CDR3, the DNA is TGTGCCAGCTCGACCATGGAGAGGGGGTACGAGCAGTACTTC. It codes for CASSTMERGYEQYF.

The chain couples TRBV11-2 to TRBJ1-3; D is uncertain. Trimming shortened V by 5 bases and J by 0 bases, and 5 bases separated the two germline ends. CDR1 and CDR2 (germline): SGHAT, FQNNGV. The CDR3 covers 13 residues. For the CDR3, the DNA is TGTGCCAGCAGCCGGTACTCTGGAAACACCATATATTTT. As protein: CASSRYSGNTIYF.

This clone appeared a single time. This chain uses TRBV5-1 with TRBJ2-3; D may be TRBD1 (6 bases). Germline lookup yields CDR1 SGHRS and CDR2 YFSETQ. V lost 1 base and J lost 3, with 9 bases in between. The CDR3 covers 14 residues. This chain's CDR3 is CASSLTGRTDTQYF. The CDR3 DNA follows: TGCGCCAGCAGCTTGACAGGGCGGACAGATACGCAGTATTTT. Looking up the rest from reference TRBV5-1 and TRBJ2-3 gives the full variable domain: KAGVTQTPRYLIKTRGQQVTLSCSPISGHRSVSWYQQTPGQGLQFLFEYFSETQRNKGNFPGRFSGRQFSNSRSEMNVSTLELGDSALYLCASSLTGRTDTQYFGPGTRLTVL.

The chain is built from TRBV6-1 and TRBJ1-2; a weak D match, TRBD1 (5 bases). V was cut by 1 base and J by 7 bases, with 16 bases left in between. This CDR3 comprises 15 residues. Germline-derived CDR1 and CDR2 are MNHNS and SASEGT. CDR3 DNA sequence: TGTGCCAGCAGTGAAGTGGCCCGGACATCGTCTGGCTACACCTTC. This gives the protein CASSEVARTSSGYTF.

CDR3 nucleotides: TGTGCCAGCAGCCCTGCAGGGGTAGCAGAGACCCAGTACTTC. It translates to CASSPAGVAETQYF. The chain has TRBV7-9 and TRBJ2-5; D might be TRBD1 (6 bases). The CDR3 extends over 14 amino acids. Germline CDR1 and CDR2: SEHNR and FQNEAQ (reference sequence). Trimming removed 5 bases from V and 4 bases from J, with 14 bases in between.

The chain uses TRBV7-2 and TRBJ2-3; 9 bases line up with TRBD2. The CDR3 runs 16 residues. V lost 3 bases and J lost 6; bases outside the gene matches: 10. Germline loops: CDR1 SGHTA, CDR2 FQGNSA. As DNA, the CDR3 is TGTGCCAGCAGCTTCCAGGCTAGCGGGGCGTGGGATACGCAGTATTTT. Its protein is CASSFQASGAWDTQYF.

This clone appeared a single time. The chain is built from TRBV5-6 and TRBJ2-7, with TRBD1 matching 7 bases. The CDR3 totals 15 residues. V shed 4 bases and J 1 base; nucleotides not matched to a gene: 8. Germline V gene data show CDR1 as SGHDT and CDR2 as YYEEEE. DNA for the CDR3: TGTGCCAGCAGCCTTGACAGGGTGCGTTCCTACGAGCAGTACTTC. This sequence encodes CASSLDRVRSYEQYF.

The rearrangement links TRBV7-2 to TRBJ2-1; 9 nucleotides align to TRBD2. Germline V gene sequence: CDR1 SGHTA, CDR2 FQGNSA. CDR3 size: 16 residues. With V trimmed by 1 base and J by 8 bases, 9 bases remained unmatched. This chain's CDR3 is CASSLVGVSGGYEQFF. CDR3 DNA: TGTGCCAGCAGCTTAGTAGGGGTTAGCGGGGGTTATGAGCAGTTCTTC.

The chain joins TRBV3-1 (or the pseudogene TRBV3-2) to TRBJ1-2, with D tentatively TRBD1 (5 bases). Germline assignment: CDR1 LGHDT and CDR2 YNNKEL (reference sequence). The CDR3 contains 12 residues. V gave up 1 base and J gave up 8 bases, with 8 bases separating them. The CDR3 region is CASSQGGGGYTF. CDR3 in DNA: TGTGCCAGCAGCCAAGGGGGCGGAGGCTACACCTTC.

The chain links TRBV27 to TRBJ2-1, with 13 positions matching TRBD2. The CDR3 extends over 15 amino acids. CDR1 is MNHEY and CDR2 is SMNVEV in the germline V gene (reference sequence). The junction had 4 bases not matched to a gene; V was cut back by 2 bases and J by 9 bases. The chain's CDR3 is CASSLTSGGAGEQFF. CDR3 coding DNA: TGTGCCAGCAGTTTAACTAGCGGGGGGGCGGGTGAGCAGTTCTTC.

The chain carries TRBV6-5 and TRBJ1-2, with 7 bases identical to TRBD1. Germline lookup yields CDR1 MNHEY and CDR2 SVGAGI. The V gene end was trimmed by 6 bases and the J gene end by 3 bases; junction bases not matched to a gene: 4. The CDR3 has 13 residues. The CDR3 loop is CASRTQGDYGYTF. The CDR3 DNA sequence: TGTGCCAGCAGGACCCAGGGGGACTATGGCTACACCTTC.

V usage is TRBV6-5 and J usage is TRBJ2-3; 10 bases align to TRBD2. With 10 bases clipped from V and 14 bases from J, the junction kept 18 bases outside the gene matches. The length of the CDR3 is 14 residues. Looked up from germline, CDR1 is MNHEY and CDR2 is SVGAGI. CDR3 nucleotide sequence: TGTGCCACCAGCCTCGCGCAAACTAGCGGGGCTCGGTATTTT. The encoded protein is CATSLAQTSGARYF.

V gene TRBV6-5 combines with J gene TRBJ1-6; TRBD1 agrees at 9 bases. J lost 8 bases, V lost 6 bases, and 8 bases had no gene match. Looked up from germline, CDR1 is MNHEY and CDR2 is SVGAGI. This CDR3 contains 15 residues. The CDR3 DNA reads as TGTGCCAGCAGGAGACCGGGACAGGGCTATTCACCCCTCCACTTT. Protein: CASRRPGQGYSPLHF.

The genes are TRBV7-3 and TRBJ2-6; a weak D match, TRBD1 (5 bases). This CDR3 has 15 amino acids. The V end was cut by 4 bases, the J end by 0 bases, with 7 bases between. Germline values: CDR1 SGHTA, CDR2 FQGTGA. CDR3 loop: CASSSDSSGANVLTF. For the CDR3, the DNA is TGTGCCAGCAGCTCCGACAGCTCTGGGGCCAACGTCCTGACTTTC.

The chain couples TRBV18 to TRBJ1-5; D is ambiguous. V gave up 4 bases and J gave up 2 bases, with 15 bases separating them. Germline CDR1 and CDR2: KGHSH and LQKENI. The CDR3 runs to 16 residues. The CDR3 here is CASSLKGSDGNQPQHF. The DNA of the CDR3 is TGTGCCAGCTCACTAAAAGGCAGCGACGGCAATCAGCCCCAGCATTTT.